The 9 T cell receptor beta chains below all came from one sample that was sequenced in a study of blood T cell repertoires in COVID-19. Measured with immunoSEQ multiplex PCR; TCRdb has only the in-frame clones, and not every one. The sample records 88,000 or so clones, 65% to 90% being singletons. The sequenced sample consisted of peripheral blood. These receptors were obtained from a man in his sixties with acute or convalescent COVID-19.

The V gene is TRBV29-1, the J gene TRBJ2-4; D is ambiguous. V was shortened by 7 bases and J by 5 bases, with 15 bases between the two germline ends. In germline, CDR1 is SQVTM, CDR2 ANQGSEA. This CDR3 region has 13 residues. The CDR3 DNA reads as TGCAGCGCCTACCGAACGGAGCAAAACATTCAGTACTTC. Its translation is CSAYRTEQNIQYF.

The DNA of the CDR3 is TGTGCCAGCAGCCAACCCGGACAGGGGGCCAACGTCCTGACTTTC. It specifies CASSQPGQGANVLTF. The chain employs TRBV3-1 (or the pseudogene TRBV3-2) and TRBJ2-6, with D possibly being TRBD1 (6 bases). Germline V gene lookup returns CDR1 LGHDT and CDR2 YNNKEL (reference sequence). V shed 2 bases and J shed 4 bases, with 9 bases lying between them. The length of the CDR3 is 15 residues.

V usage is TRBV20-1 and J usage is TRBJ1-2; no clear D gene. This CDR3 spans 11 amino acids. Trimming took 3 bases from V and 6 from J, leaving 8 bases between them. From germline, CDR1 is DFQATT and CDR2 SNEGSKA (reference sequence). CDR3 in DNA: TGCAGTGCTAGTCCCACAGATGGCTACACCTTC. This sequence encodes CSASPTDGYTF.

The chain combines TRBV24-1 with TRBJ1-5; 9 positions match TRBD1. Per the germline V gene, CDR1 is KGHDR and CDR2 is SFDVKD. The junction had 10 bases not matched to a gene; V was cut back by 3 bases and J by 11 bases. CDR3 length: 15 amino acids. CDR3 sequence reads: CATSDPGQGSGAQHF. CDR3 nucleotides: TGTGCCACCAGTGATCCTGGACAGGGGTCGGGGGCCCAGCATTTT.

This chain's CDR3 is CASSLAPWTGGSDEQFF. The CDR3 DNA reads TGTGCCAGCAGCTTAGCGCCTTGGACAGGGGGCAGCGATGAGCAGTTCTTC. The gene calls are TRBV7-6 and TRBJ2-1; 11 bases are a match to TRBD1. This CDR3 region has 17 residues. Germline CDR1 reads SGHVS; CDR2 reads FNYEAQ. V trimming: 0 bases; J trimming: 8 bases; junction bases outside the gene matches: 9. Using reference TRBV7-6 and TRBJ2-1 for the parts outside the CDR3, the full variable domain is GAGVSQSPRYKVTKRGQDVALRCDPISGHVSLYWYRQALGQGPEFLTYFNYEAQQDKSGLPNDRFSAERPEGSISTLTIQRTEQRDSAMYRCASSLAPWTGGSDEQFFGPGTRLTVL.

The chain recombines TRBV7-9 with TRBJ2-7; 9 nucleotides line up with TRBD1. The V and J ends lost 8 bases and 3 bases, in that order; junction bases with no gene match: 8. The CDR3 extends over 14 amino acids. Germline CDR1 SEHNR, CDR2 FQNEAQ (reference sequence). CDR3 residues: CASAPGTGNYEQYF. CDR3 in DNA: TGTGCCAGCGCGCCAGGGACAGGGAACTACGAGCAGTACTTC. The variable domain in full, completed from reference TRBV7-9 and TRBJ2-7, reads DTGVSQNPRHKITKRGQNVTFRCDPISEHNRLYWYRQTLGQGPEFLTYFQNEAQLEKSRLLSDRFSAERPKGSFSTLEIQRTEQGDSAMYLCASAPGTGNYEQYFGPGTRLTVT.

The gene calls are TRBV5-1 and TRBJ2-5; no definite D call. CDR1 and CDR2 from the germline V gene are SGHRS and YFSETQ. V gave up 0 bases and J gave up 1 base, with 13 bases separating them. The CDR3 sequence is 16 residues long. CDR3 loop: CASSLALSSVQETQYF. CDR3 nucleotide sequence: TGCGCCAGCAGCTTGGCACTGTCGTCCGTCCAAGAGACCCAGTACTTC.

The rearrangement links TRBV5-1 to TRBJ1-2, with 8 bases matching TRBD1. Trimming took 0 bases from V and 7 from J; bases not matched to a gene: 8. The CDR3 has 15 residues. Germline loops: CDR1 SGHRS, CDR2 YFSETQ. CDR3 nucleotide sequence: TGCGCCAGCAGCTTGGGGACAGGGTTTTTAGGTGGCTACACCTTC. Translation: CASSLGTGFLGGYTF.

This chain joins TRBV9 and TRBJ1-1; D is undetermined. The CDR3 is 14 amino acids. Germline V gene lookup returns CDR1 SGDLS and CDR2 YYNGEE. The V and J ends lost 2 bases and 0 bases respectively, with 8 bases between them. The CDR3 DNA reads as TGTGCCAGCAGCGTGACACCTATGAACACTGAAGCTTTCTTT. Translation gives CASSVTPMNTEAFF.